What follows describes a single T cell receptor beta chain. Its antigen is not identified. The data originate from a study of beta chain features in type 1 diabetes. For the study at large: No age, gender or cell yield differences were seen between patients and healthy donors. Study-level points and caveats: There was a moderate but significant shortening of TCRB CDR3s in all four CD4+ subsets of Type 1 diabetes patients.

Investigators reverse transcribed all isolated RNA, so they sequenced expressed TCRB transcripts. Naive, central memory and regulatory T cell samples yielded about 4 million reads on average. Measured with immunoSEQ multiplex PCR; TCRdb has only the in-frame clones, and not every one. The data show 500,000 to 700,000 clones, 15% seen once. Between the trimmed V and J ends, which lost 7 bases and 6 bases, there was a span of 12 bases. CDR1 LGHNT and CDR2 FRNRAP come from the germline V gene. The CDR3 is 12 residues long. Sequenced input: naive CD4+ T cells from blood. The sequence was obtained from a young man in good health. The chain is built from TRBV12-5 and TRBJ1-1; D is unresolved. The CDR3 region is CASAPNHAEAFF. In DNA, the CDR3 is TGTGCTAGTGCCCCCAATCATGCTGAAGCTTTCTTT.